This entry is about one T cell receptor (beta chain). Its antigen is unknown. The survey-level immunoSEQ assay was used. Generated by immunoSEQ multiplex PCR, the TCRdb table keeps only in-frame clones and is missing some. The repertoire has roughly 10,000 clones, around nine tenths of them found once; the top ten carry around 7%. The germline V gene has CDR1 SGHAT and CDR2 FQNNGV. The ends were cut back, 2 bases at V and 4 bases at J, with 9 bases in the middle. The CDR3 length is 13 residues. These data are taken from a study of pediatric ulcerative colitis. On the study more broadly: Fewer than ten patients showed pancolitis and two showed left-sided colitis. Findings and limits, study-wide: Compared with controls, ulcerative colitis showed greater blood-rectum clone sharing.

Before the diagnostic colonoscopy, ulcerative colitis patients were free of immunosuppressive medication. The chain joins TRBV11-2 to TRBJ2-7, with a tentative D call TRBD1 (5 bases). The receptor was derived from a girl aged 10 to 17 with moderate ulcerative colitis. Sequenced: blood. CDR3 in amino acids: CASSLLQGYEQYF. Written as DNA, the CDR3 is TGTGCCAGCAGCTTATTGCAGGGATACGAGCAGTACTTC.